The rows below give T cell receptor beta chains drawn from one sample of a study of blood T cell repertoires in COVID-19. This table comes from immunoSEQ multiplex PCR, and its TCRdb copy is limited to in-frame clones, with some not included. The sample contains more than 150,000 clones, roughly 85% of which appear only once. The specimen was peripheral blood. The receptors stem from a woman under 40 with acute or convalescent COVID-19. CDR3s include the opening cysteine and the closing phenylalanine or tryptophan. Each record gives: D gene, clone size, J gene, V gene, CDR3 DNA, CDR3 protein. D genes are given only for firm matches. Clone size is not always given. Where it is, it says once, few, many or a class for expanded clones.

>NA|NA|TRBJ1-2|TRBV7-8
TGTGCCAGCAGCTTCTTGACCCAGGCCCGCTACACCTTC
CASSFLTQARYTF
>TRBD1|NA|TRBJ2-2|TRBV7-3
TGTGCCAGCAGCTCCGGGGGGACAGGGGCCGGGGAGCTGTTTTTT
CASSSGGTGAGELFF
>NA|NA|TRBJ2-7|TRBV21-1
TGTGCCAGCAGCAAATTGGGTCGGCGGCCGCAAGCGGATACCTCCTACGAGCAGTACTTC
CASSKLGRRPQADTSYEQYF
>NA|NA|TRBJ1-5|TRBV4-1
TGCGCCAGCAGCCAAGTCTCAGCGAGAGGTAATAGCAATCAGCCCCAGCATTTT
CASSQVSARGNSNQPQHF
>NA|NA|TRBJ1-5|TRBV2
TGTGCCAGCAGTGAAGGTTCGGTGGGCAATCAGCCCCAGCATTTT
CASSEGSVGNQPQHF
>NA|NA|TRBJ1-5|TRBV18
TGTGCCAGCTCCCCCGACTATAGCAATCAGCCCCAGCATTTT
CASSPDYSNQPQHF
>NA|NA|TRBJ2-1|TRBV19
TGTGCCAGTAGTATTACAGGGTACGATGAGCAGTTCTTC
CASSITGYDEQFF
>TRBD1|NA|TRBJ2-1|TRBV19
TGTGCCAGTAGTGCTCTGCCAGGGGGTGAGCAGTTCTTC
CASSALPGGEQFF
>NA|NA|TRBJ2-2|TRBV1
TGCACCAGCGGGCGACTAGCGGGGGTATCTGGCGGGGAGCTGTTTTTT
CTSGRLAGVSGGELFF
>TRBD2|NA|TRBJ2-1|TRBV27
TGTGCCAGCAGCCACCCCCTAGCGGGGTACAATGAGCAGTTCTTC
CASSHPLAGYNEQFF
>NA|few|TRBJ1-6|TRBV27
TGTGCCAGCAGTCCCACAGGGTATAATTCACCCCTCCACTTT
CASSPTGYNSPLHF
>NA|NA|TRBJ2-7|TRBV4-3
TGCGCCAGCAGCCACGACCCCGAGGGAGTTGACGAGCAGTACTTC
CASSHDPEGVDEQYF
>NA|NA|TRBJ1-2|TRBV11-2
TGTGCCAGCAGCTTAGACAGGCCCCTCTATGGCTACACCTTC
CASSLDRPLYGYTF
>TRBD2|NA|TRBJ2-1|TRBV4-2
TGTGCCAGCAGCCCCCAGAGGACTAGCGGTTACAATGAGCAGTTCTTC
CASSPQRTSGYNEQFF
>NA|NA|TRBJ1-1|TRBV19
TGTGCCAGTTCCCGACAGCGGGGGGCACACACTGAAGCTTTCTTT
CASSRQRGAHTEAFF
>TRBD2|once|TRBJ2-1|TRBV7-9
TGTGCCAGCAGCTATGGGGACTACCAGTTCTTC
CASSYGDYQFF
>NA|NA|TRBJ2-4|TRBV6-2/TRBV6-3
TGTGCCAGCAGTTACTCGACCAGGGCGGTACTAGCCAAAAACATTCAGTACTTC
CASSYSTRAVLAKNIQYF
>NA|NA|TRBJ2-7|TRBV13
TGTGCCAGCAGCTTAAGGAGTAGGGCTAGCCTGTACTTC
CASSLRSRASLYF
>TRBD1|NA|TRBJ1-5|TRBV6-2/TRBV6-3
TGTGCCAGCAGTCATCGGACCCGAGGGGGCCATGATCAGCCCCAGCATTTT
CASSHRTRGGHDQPQHF
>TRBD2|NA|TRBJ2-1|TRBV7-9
TGTGCCAGCAGCCCCCGGACTAGCGGGAGAGAGCAGTTCTTC
CASSPRTSGREQFF
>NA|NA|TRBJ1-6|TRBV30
TGTGCCTGGAGTGGTCAGAATTCACCCCTCCACTTT
CAWSGQNSPLHF
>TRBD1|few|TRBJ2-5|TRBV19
TGTGCCAGTAGTATCGGACAGGGAGAGACCCAGTACTTC
CASSIGQGETQYF
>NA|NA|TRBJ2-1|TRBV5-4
TGTGCCAGCAGCTTGCCCCCTTTGCGGAATGAGCAGTTCTTC
CASSLPPLRNEQFF
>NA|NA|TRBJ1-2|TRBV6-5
TGTGCCAGCCACAGGGAGTTGCGCGGCTACACCTTC
CASHRELRGYTF
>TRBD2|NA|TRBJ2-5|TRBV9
TGTGCCAGCAGCGTAGGTGGGCGACTAGCGGGAGCAGAGACCCAGTACTTC
CASSVGGRLAGAETQYF
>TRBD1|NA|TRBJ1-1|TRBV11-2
TGTGCCAGCAGCTCGTACAGGGGCACTGAAGCTTTCTTT
CASSSYRGTEAFF
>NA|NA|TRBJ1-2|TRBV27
TGTGCCAGCAGGGGTCAGGGTGACGGCTATGGCTACACCTTC
CASRGQGDGYGYTF
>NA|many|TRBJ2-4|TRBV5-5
TGTGCCAGCAGCCGAGGTACGGGAGTGGACATTCAGTACTTC
CASSRGTGVDIQYF
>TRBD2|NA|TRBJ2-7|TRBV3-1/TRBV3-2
TGTGCCAGCAGCCCCTCCGGTAGGCTAGCGGGAGCCTACGAGCAGTACTTC
CASSPSGRLAGAYEQYF
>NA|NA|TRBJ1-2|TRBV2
TGTGCCAGCAGTGAAGGGGGCTACGGCCTCTATGGCTACACCTTC
CASSEGGYGLYGYTF
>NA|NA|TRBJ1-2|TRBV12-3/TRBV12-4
TGTGCCAGCGGGGGGGGGCCAAACTATGGCTACACCTTC
CASGGGPNYGYTF
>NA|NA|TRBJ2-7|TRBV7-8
TGTGCCAGCAGCTTGTCCAGATACGAGCAGTACTTC
CASSLSRYEQYF
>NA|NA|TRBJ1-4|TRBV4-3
TGCGCCAGCAGCGAAGAACTGAATAATGAAAAACTGTTTTTT
CASSEELNNEKLFF
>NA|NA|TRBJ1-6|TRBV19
TGTGCCAGTACTAATTTCAAAGATTCACCCCTCCACTTT
CASTNFKDSPLHF
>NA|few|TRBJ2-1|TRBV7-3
TGTGCCAGCGCTGCGTCGGATGAGCAGTTCTTC
CASAASDEQFF
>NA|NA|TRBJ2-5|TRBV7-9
TGTGCCAGCAGCTTAGTGGGGGGGACCCAGTACTTC
CASSLVGGTQYF
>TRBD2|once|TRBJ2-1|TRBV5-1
TGCGCCAGCAGCCCCGTCGGAAGACTAGCGGGGGGTATCTCCTACAATGAGCAGTTCTTC
CASSPVGRLAGGISYNEQFF
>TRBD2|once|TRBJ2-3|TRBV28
TGTGCCAGCAGAAAAGGACTAGCGGGAGTAGGAAATACGCAGTATTTT
CASRKGLAGVGNTQYF
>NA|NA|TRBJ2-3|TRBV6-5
TGTGCCAGCAGTTATGGGAGCACAACGGATACGCAGTATTTT
CASSYGSTTDTQYF
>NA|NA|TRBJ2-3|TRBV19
TGTGCCAGTACAGATACAGATACGCAGTATTTT
CASTDTDTQYF
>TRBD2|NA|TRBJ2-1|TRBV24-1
TGTGCCACCAGTGACCCCGGACTAGCGGCCTACAATGAGCAGTTCTTC
CATSDPGLAAYNEQFF
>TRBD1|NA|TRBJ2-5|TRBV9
TGTGCCAGCAGCGTTGGACAGGGCCAAGAGACCCAGTACTTC
CASSVGQGQETQYF
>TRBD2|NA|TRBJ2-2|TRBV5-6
TGTGCCAGCAGCTTGACCTTAGCGGGAGCTAACACCGGGGAGCTGTTTTTT
CASSLTLAGANTGELFF
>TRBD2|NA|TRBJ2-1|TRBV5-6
TGTGCCAGCAGCTTTGGGACTAGCGGGCAGTTCTTC
CASSFGTSGQFF
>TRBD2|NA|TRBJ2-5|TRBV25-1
TGTGCCAGCAGTGATCCGGGGGGGCGGCAAGAGACCCAGTACTTC
CASSDPGGRQETQYF
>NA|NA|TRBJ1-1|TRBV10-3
TGTGCCATCAGTGAGTCGAACAGGGTCAGCACTGAAGCTTTCTTT
CAISESNRVSTEAFF
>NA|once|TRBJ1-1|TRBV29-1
TGCAGCGTCACCGCTATGGGGGCGCGTGGTGAAGCTTTCTTT
CSVTAMGARGEAFF
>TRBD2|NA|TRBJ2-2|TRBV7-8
TGTGCCAGCAGCCACCGTCGGCGGGGGGGGACTAACACCGGGGAGCTGTTTTTT
CASSHRRRGGTNTGELFF
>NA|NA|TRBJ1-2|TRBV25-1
TGTGCCAGCAGTGAATCAAGCAGCCAAACTAGTGGCTACACCTTC
CASSESSSQTSGYTF
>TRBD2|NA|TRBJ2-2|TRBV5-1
TGCGCCAGCAGCTCGGGACTAGCGGGAGCTGACACCGGGGAGCTGTTTTTT
CASSSGLAGADTGELFF
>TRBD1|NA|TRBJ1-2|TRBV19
TGTGCCAGTAGTGTTTCCAGACAGGGCTATGGCTACACCTTC
CASSVSRQGYGYTF
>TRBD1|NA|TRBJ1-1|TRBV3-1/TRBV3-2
TGTGCCAGCAGCCGGCCGGGACAGGCGAACACTGAAGCTTTCTTT
CASSRPGQANTEAFF
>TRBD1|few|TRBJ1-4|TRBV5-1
TGCGCCAGCAGCTACGGACAGGGACCAACTAATGAAAAACTGTTTTTT
CASSYGQGPTNEKLFF
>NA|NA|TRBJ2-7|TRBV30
TGTGCCTGGAGTGTATTCGGCTCAGGGTCCTACGAGCAGTACTTC
CAWSVFGSGSYEQYF
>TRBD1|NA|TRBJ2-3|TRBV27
TGTGCCAGTGGGAAGACAGGGTACGGAACAGATACGCAGTATTTT
CASGKTGYGTDTQYF
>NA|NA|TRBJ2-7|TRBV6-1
TGTGCCAGCAGTGAAAGCAAAACTCCGCTCTACGAGCAGTACTTC
CASSESKTPLYEQYF
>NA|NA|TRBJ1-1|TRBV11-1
TGTGCCAGCAGCCATAACGCGGGGATCCCCACTGAAGCTTTCTTT
CASSHNAGIPTEAFF
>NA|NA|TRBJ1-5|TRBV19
TGTGCCAGTAGTATAGAGGGGGCAGCGGAACAGCCCCAGCATTTT
CASSIEGAAEQPQHF
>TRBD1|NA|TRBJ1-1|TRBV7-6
TGTGCCAGCAGCTTAGCAGGACAGGTGAACACTGAAGCTTTCTTT
CASSLAGQVNTEAFF
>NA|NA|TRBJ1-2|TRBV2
TGTGCCAGCAGTGAAGCTCGTCGTGGCTACACCTTC
CASSEARRGYTF